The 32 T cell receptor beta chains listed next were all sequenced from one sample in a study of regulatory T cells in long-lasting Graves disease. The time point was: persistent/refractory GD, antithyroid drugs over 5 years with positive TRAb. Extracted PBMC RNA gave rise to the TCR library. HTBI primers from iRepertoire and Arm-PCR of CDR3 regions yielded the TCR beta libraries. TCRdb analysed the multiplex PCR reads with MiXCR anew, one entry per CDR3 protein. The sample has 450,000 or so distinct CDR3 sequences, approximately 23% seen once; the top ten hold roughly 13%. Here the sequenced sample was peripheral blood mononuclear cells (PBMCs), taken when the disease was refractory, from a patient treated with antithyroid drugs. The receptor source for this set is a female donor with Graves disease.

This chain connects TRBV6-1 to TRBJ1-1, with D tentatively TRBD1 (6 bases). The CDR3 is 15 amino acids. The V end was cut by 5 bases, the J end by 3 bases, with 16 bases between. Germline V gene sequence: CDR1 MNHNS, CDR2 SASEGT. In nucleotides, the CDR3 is TGTGCCAGCAGTCCCCGCCAAGGGGGGCACACTGAAGCTTTCTTT. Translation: CASSPRQGGHTEAFF.

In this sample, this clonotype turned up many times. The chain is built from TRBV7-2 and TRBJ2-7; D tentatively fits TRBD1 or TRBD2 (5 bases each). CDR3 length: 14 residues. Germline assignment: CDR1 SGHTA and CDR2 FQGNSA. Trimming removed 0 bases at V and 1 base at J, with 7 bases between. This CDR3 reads CASSLARGSYEQYF. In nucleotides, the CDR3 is TGTGCCAGCAGCTTAGCGAGGGGATCCTACGAGCAGTACTTC.

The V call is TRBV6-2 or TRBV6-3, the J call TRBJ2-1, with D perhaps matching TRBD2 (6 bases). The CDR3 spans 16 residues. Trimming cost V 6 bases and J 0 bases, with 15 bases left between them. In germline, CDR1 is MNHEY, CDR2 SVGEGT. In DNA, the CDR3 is TGTGCCAGCAGGACCTCTCTAGCGAACTCCTACAATGAGCAGTTCTTC. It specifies CASRTSLANSYNEQFF.

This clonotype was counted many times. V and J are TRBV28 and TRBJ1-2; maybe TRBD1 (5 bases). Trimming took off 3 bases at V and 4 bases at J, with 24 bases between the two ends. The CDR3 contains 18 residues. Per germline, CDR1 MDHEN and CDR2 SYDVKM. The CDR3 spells CASSFEGMGREAGYGYTF. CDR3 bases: TGTGCCAGCAGTTTCGAAGGGATGGGCAGGGAGGCTGGCTATGGCTACACCTTC.

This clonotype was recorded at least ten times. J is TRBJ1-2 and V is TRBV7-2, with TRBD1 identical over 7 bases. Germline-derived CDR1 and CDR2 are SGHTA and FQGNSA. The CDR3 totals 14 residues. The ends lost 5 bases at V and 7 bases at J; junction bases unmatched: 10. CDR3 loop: CASSPRGDRAGYTF. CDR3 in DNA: TGTGCCAGCAGCCCCCGGGGCGACAGGGCTGGCTACACCTTC.

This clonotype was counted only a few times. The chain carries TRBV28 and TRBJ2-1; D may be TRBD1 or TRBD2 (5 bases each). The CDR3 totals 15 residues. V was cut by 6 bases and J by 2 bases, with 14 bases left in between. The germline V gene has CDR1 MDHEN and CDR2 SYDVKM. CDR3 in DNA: TGTGCCAGCAGCCCCGGGACGGCCACCTACAATGAGCAGTTCTTC. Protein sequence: CASSPGTATYNEQFF.

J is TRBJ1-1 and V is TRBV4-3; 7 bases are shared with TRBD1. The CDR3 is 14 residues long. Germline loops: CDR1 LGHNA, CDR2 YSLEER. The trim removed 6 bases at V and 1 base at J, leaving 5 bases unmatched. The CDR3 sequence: CASRHRGTNTEAFF. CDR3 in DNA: TGCGCCAGCAGGCACAGGGGAACGAACACTGAAGCTTTCTTT.

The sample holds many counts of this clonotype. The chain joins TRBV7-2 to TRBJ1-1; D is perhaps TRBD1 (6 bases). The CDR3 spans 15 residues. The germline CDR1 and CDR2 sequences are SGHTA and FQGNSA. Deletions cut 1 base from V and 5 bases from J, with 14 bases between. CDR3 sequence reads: CASSLDTGRETEAFF. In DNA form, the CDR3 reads TGTGCCAGCAGCTTAGACACAGGGAGAGAGACTGAAGCTTTCTTT.

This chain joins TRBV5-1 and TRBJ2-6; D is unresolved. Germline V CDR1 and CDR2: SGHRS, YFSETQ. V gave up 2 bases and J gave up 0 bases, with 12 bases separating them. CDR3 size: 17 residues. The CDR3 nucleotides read TGCGCCAGCAGCTTAGGCCGGGTTTACTCTGGGGCCAACGTCCTGACTTTC. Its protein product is CASSLGRVYSGANVLTF.

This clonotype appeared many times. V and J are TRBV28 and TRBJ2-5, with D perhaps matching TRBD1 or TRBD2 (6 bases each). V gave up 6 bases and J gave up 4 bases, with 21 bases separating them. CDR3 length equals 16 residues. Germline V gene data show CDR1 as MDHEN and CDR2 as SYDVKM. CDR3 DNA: TGTGCCAGCAGAGGTGCCATAGGGGGGCTCGGAGAGACCCAGTACTTC. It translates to CASRGAIGGLGETQYF. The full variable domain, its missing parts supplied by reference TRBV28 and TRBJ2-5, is DVKVTQSSRYLVKRTGEKVFLECVQDMDHENMFWYRQDPGLGLRLIYFSYDVKMKEKGDIPEGYSVSREKKERFSLILESASTNQTSMYLCASRGAIGGLGETQYFGPGTRLLVL.

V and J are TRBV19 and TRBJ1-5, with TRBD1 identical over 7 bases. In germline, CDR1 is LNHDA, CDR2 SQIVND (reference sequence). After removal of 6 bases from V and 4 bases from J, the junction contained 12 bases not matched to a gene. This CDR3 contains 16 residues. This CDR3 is CASSLLADRINQPQHF. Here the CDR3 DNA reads TGTGCCAGTAGCCTCCTCGCGGACAGGATAAATCAGCCCCAGCATTTT.

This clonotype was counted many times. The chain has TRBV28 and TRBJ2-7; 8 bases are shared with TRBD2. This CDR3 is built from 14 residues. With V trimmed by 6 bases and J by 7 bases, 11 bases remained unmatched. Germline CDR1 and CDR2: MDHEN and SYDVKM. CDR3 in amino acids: CASSPGLVTGEQYF. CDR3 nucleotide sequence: TGTGCCAGCAGCCCGGGACTAGTTACGGGTGAGCAGTACTTC.

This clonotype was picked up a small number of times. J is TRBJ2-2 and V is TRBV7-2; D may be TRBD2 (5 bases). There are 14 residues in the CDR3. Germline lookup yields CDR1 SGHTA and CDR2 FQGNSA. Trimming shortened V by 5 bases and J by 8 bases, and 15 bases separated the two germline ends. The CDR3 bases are TGTGCCAGCAGCGACGGACGGCGGGCAGGGGAGCTGTTTTTT. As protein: CASSDGRRAGELFF.

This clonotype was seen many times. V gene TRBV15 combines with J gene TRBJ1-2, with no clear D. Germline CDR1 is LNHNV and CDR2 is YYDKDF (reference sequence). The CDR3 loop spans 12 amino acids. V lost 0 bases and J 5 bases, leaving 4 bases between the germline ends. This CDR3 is CATSREGYGYTF. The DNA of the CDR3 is TGTGCCACCAGCAGAGAAGGGTATGGCTACACCTTC.

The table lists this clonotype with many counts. The chain's CDR3 is CASNHDGGGPETQYF. The CDR3 nucleotides read TGTGCCAGCAATCACGACGGAGGGGGGCCGGAGACCCAGTACTTC. This chain links TRBV25-1 with TRBJ2-5; the D call may be TRBD1 or TRBD2 (6 bases each). Trimming removed 7 bases at V and 5 bases at J, with 20 bases between. The CDR3 consists of 15 residues. Germline V CDR1 and CDR2: MGHDK, SYGVNS. The complete variable domain, with remaining parts taken from reference TRBV25-1 and TRBJ2-5, reads EADIYQTPRYLVIGTGKKITLECSQTMGHDKMYWYQQDPGMELHLIHYSYGVNSTEKGDLSSESTVSRIRTEHFPLTLESARPSHTSQYLCASNHDGGGPETQYFGPGTRLLVL.

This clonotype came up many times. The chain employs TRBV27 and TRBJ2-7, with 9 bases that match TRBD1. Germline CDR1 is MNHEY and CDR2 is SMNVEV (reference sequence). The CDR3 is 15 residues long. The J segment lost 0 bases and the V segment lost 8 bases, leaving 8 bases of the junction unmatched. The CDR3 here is CASGLGTGLSYEQYF. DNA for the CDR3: TGTGCCAGCGGTCTTGGGACAGGGCTCTCCTACGAGCAGTACTTC.

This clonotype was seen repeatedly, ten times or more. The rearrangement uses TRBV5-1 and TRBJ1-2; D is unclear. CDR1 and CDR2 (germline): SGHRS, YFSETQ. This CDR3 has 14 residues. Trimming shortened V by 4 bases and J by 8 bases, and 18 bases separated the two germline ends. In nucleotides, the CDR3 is TGCGCCAGCAGCGAACAGCGGTCTGGAAGGGGCTACACCTTC. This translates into CASSEQRSGRGYTF.

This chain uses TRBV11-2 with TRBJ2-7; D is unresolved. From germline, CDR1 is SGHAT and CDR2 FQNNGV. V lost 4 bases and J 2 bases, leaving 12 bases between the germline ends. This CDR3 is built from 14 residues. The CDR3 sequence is CASSWGRAPYEQYF. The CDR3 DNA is TGTGCCAGCAGCTGGGGAAGGGCTCCCTACGAGCAGTACTTC.

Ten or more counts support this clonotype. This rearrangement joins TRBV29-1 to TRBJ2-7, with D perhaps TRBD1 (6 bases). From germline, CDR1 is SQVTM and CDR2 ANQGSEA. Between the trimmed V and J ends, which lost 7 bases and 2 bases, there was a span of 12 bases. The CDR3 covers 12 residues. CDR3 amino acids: CSATDRPYEQYF. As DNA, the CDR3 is TGCAGCGCTACCGACAGGCCCTACGAGCAGTACTTC.

The CDR3 sequence: CASSFLLLAGVVEQFF. The CDR3 DNA reads TGTGCCAGCAGTTTTCTTCTCCTAGCGGGAGTAGTTGAGCAGTTCTTC. This chain links TRBV28 with TRBJ2-1; 10 bases are shared with TRBD2. From germline, CDR1 is MDHEN and CDR2 SYDVKM. The CDR3 has 16 residues. V gave up 3 bases and J gave up 9 bases; unmatched junction bases: 11.

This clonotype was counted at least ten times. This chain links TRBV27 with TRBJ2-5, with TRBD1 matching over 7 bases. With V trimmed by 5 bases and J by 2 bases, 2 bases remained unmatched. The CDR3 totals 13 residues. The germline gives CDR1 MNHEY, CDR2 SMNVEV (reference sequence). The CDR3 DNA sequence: TGTGCCAGCAGTAAGGGACAGCAAGAGACCCAGTACTTC. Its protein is CASSKGQQETQYF.

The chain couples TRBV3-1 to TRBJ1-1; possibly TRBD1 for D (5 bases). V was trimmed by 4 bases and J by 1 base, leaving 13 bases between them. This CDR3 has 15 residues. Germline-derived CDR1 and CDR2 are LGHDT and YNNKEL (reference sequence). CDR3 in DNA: TGTGCCAGCAGCCCAAGAAAAACAGGGAACACTGAAGCTTTCTTT. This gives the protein CASSPRKTGNTEAFF.

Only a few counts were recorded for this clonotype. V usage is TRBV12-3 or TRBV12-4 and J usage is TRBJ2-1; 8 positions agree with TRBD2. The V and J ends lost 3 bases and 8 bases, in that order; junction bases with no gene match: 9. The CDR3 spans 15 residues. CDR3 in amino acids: CASSFPGGRFYEQFF. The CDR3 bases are TGTGCCAGCAGTTTCCCCGGCGGGAGGTTCTATGAGCAGTTCTTC.

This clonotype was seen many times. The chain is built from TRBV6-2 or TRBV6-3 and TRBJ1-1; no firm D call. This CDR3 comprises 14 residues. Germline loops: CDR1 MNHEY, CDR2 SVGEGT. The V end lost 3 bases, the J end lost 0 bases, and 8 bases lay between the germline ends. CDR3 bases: TGTGCCAGCAGTTATAGCACGGTGAACACTGAAGCTTTCTTT. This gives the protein CASSYSTVNTEAFF.

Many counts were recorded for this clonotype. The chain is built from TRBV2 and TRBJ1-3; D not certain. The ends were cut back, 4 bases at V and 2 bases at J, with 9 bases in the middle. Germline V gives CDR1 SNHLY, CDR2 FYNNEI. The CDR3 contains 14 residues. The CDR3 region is CASSAAGTGNTIYF. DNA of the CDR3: TGTGCCAGCAGTGCGGCCGGGACTGGAAACACCATATATTTT.

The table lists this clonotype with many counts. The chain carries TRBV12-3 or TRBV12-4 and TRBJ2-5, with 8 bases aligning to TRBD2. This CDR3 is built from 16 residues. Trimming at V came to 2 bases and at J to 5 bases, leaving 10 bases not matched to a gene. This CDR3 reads CASSLTPGLGEETQYF. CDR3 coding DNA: TGTGCCAGCAGTTTAACTCCGGGACTAGGGGAGGAGACCCAGTACTTC.

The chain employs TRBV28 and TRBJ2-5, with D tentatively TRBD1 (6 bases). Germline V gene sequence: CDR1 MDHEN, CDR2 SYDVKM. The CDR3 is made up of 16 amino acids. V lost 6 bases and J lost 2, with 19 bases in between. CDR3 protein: CASSAAQGRGQETQYF. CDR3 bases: TGTGCCAGCAGCGCAGCCCAGGGCAGGGGACAAGAGACCCAGTACTTC.

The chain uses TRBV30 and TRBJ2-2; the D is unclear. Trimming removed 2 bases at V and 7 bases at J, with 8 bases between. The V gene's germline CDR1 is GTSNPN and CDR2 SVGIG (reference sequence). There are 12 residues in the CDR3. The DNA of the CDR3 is TGTGCCTGGAGTCCCATGGGCGGGGAGCTGTTTTTT. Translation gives CAWSPMGGELFF.

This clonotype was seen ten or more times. CDR3 in amino acids: CAGSRGGEETQYF. The DNA of the CDR3 is TGTGCCGGGTCACGGGGGGGCGAAGAGACCCAGTACTTC. V gene TRBV6-1 combines with J gene TRBJ2-5; 8 bases agree with TRBD2. This CDR3 is built from 13 residues. CDR1 is MNHNS, CDR2 SASEGT, per germline. V dropped 11 bases and J dropped 3; count of bases not matched to a gene: 8.

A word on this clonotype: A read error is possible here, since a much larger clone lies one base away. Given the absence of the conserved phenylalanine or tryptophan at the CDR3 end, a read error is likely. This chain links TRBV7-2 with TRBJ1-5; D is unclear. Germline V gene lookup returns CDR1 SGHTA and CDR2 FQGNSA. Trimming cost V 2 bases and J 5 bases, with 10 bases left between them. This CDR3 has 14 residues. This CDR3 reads CASSLWPGDQPQHL. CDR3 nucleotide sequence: TGTGCCAGCAGCTTATGGCCCGGGGATCAGCCCCAGCATCTT.

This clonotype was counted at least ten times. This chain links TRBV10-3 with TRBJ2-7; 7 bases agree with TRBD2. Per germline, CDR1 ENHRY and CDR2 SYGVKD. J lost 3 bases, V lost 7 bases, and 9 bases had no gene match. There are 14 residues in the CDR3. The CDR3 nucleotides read TGTGCCATCAAGGGCGGGACGGGAGGCTACGAGCAGTACTTC. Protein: CAIKGGTGGYEQYF.

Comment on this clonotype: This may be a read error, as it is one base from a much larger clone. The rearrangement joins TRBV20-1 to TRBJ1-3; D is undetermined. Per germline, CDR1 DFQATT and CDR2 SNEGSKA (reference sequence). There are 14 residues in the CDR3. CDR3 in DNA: TGCAGTGCTAGAGTTGATCACTCTGGAGACACCATATATTTT. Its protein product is CSARVDHSGDTIYF.